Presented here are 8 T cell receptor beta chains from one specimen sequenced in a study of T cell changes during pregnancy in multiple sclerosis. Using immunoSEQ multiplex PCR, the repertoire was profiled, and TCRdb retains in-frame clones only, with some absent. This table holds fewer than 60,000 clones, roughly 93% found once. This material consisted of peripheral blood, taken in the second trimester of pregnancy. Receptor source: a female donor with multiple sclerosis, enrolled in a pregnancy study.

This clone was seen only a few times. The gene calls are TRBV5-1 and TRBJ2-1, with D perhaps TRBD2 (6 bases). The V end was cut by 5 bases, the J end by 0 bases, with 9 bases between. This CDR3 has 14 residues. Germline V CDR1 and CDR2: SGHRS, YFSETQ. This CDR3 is CASSGGDSYNEQFF. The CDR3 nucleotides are TGCGCCAGCAGTGGAGGGGACTCCTACAATGAGCAGTTCTTC.

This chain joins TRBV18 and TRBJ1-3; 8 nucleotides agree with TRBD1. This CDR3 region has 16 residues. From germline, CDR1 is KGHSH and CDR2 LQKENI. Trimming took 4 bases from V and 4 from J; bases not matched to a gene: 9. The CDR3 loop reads CASSQNDRGTGNTIYF. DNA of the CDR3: TGTGCCAGCTCACAGAACGACAGGGGCACAGGAAACACCATATATTTT.

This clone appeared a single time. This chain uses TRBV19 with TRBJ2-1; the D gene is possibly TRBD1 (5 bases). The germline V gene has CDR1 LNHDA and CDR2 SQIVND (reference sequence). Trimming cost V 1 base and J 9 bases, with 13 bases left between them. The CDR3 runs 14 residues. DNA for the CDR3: TGTGCCAGTAGTATAGGCAGGGTGATTGGTGAGCAGTTCTTC. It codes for CASSIGRVIGEQFF.

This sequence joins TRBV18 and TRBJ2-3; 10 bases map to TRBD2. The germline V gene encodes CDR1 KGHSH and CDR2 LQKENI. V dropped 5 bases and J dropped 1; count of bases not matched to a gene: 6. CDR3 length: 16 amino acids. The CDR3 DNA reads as TGTGCCAGCTCAACAAGCGGGGGGGCCGGCACAGATACGCAGTATTTT. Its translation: CASSTSGGAGTDTQYF.

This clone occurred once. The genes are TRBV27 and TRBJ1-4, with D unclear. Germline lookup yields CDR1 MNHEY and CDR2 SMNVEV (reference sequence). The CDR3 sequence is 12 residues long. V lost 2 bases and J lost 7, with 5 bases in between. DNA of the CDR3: TGTGCCAGCAGTTTACGGGGTGAAAAACTGTTTTTT. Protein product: CASSLRGEKLFF.

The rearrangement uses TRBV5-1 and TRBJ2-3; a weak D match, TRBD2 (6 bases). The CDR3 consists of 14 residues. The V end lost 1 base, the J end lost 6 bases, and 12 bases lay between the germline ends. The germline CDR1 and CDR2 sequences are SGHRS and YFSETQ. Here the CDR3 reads CASSLYPGGDTQYF. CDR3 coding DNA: TGCGCCAGCAGCTTGTATCCCGGAGGGGATACGCAGTATTTT.

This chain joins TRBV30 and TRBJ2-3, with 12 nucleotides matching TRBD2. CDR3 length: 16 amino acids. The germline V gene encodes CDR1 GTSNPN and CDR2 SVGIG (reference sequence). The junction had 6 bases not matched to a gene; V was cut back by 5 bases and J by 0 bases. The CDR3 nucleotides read TGTGCCTGGGGACTAGCGGGGAGTAGTAGCACAGATACGCAGTATTTT. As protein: CAWGLAGSSSTDTQYF.

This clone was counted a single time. The CDR3 coding sequence is TGCGCCAGCAGTGAGAACATCTACCCAGGAGCTTTCTTT. Translation gives CASSENIYPGAFF. V is TRBV10-2 and J is TRBJ1-1; no definite D call. Trimming took 2 bases from V and 10 from J, leaving 14 bases between them. Germline-derived CDR1 and CDR2 are WSHSY and SAAADI. This CDR3 region has 13 residues.